Shown below are 14 T cell receptor beta chains from a single sample sequenced in a study of cytomegalovirus exposure and HLA in healthy donors. The repertoire was sequenced with immunoSEQ multiplex PCR; TCRdb's copy has only in-frame clones and lacks some. The repertoire holds 55,000 to 70,000 clones, with approximately 91% as singletons. Sequencing used PBMCs. The receptors stem from a man aged 18 to 29 in good health and CMV-seronegative.

The rearrangement joins TRBV7-9 to TRBJ2-5; 16 nucleotides line up with TRBD2. Germline V gene sequence: CDR1 SEHNR, CDR2 FQNEAQ (reference sequence). The V segment lost 3 bases and the J segment 6 bases; nucleotides outside the gene matches: 7. The CDR3 runs 17 residues. CDR3 region: CASSLGTSGRGIKTQYF. CDR3 sequence (DNA): TGTGCCAGCAGCTTGGGGACTAGCGGGAGGGGGATAAAGACCCAGTACTTC.

V is TRBV4-2 and J is TRBJ2-2; 16 nucleotides line up with TRBD2. CDR1 is LGHNA, CDR2 YNFKEQ, per germline. The CDR3 sequence is 18 residues long. Germline trimming cut 4 bases from V and 5 bases from J; bases unmatched to any gene: 7. Here the CDR3 DNA reads TGTGCCAGCAGCCTGGGACTAGCGGGGGGGTCTCGGACCGGGGAGCTGTTTTTT. It yields the protein CASSLGLAGGSRTGELFF.

The rearrangement uses TRBV29-1 and TRBJ1-2; D not certain. The germline V and J ends were trimmed by 7 bases and 6 bases, with 15 bases remaining between them. This CDR3 is built from 12 residues. From germline, CDR1 is SQVTM and CDR2 ANQGSEA. CDR3 sequence: CSALDWYNGYTF. The CDR3 nucleotides read TGCAGCGCTCTAGACTGGTATAATGGCTACACCTTC. The entire variable domain, with the rest obtained from reference TRBV29-1 and TRBJ1-2, is as follows: SAVISQKPSRDICQRGTSLTIQCQVDSQVTMMFWYRQQPGQSLTLIATANQGSEATYESGFVIDKFPISRPNLTFSTLTVSNMSPEDSSIYLCSALDWYNGYTFGSGTRLTVV.

V gene TRBV28 combines with J gene TRBJ2-1; the D is unclear. Trimming took off 4 bases at V and 5 bases at J, with 6 bases between the two ends. Germline values: CDR1 MDHEN, CDR2 SYDVKM. The CDR3 extends over 12 amino acids. This CDR3 reads CASSSGHNEQFF. The DNA of the CDR3 is TGTGCCAGCAGTTCTGGCCACAATGAGCAGTTCTTC.

The V call is TRBV7-3, the J call TRBJ2-1, with D possibly matching TRBD2 (7 bases). With 5 bases removed from V and 3 bases from J, the gap between germline ends came to 20 bases. CDR3 size: 17 residues. Germline V gene sequence: CDR1 SGHTA, CDR2 FQGTGA. The CDR3, as DNA: TGTGCCAGCAGCGCCGTGGGGAGGGGGGTCGTCTACAATGAGCAGTTCTTC. Amino acid sequence: CASSAVGRGVVYNEQFF.

The rearrangement uses TRBV28 and TRBJ2-2; TRBD1 might be the D (6 bases). Trimming took 7 bases from V and 6 from J, leaving 12 bases between them. The CDR3 totals 13 residues. CDR1 and CDR2 (germline): MDHEN, SYDVKM. As DNA, the CDR3 is TGTGCCAGCACGGACAGAGGCGCCGGGGAGCTGTTTTTT. Encoded protein: CASTDRGAGELFF.

The chain carries TRBV5-1 and TRBJ2-2; TRBD2 is a possible D gene (6 bases). Germline loops: CDR1 SGHRS, CDR2 YFSETQ. Trimming left V 4 bases short and J 5 bases short, with 9 bases between. The CDR3 consists of 13 residues. This CDR3 reads CASSRDFTGELFF. The CDR3, as DNA: TGCGCCAGCAGCAGGGACTTTACCGGGGAGCTGTTTTTT.

The V and J genes are TRBV9 and TRBJ1-1, with 7 bases that match TRBD1. Trimming removed 8 bases from V and 7 bases from J; junction bases left unmatched: 5. This CDR3 spans 11 amino acids. From germline, CDR1 is SGDLS and CDR2 YYNGEE. CDR3 in DNA: TGTGCCAGTGGGACAGCACTTGAAGCTTTCTTT. Encoded protein: CASGTALEAFF.

This chain uses TRBV10-3 with TRBJ1-3; D may be TRBD1 (5 bases). This CDR3 is built from 12 residues. The V end lost 6 bases, the J end lost 7 bases, and 10 bases lay between the germline ends. Germline loops: CDR1 ENHRY, CDR2 SYGVKD. CDR3 coding DNA: TGTGCCATCAGGGGGGACTCTAACACCATATATTTT. Amino acid sequence: CAIRGDSNTIYF.

This rearrangement joins TRBV18 to TRBJ2-7; 10 bases fit TRBD2. The CDR3 spans 14 residues. From germline, CDR1 is KGHSH and CDR2 LQKENI. Trimming removed 3 bases from V and 9 bases from J; junction bases left unmatched: 8. Written as DNA, the CDR3 is TGTGCCAGCTCACCTAGCGGGAGGTACACGATGCAGTACTTC. It specifies CASSPSGRYTMQYF.

This clone came up once. The rearrangement uses TRBV11-2 and TRBJ2-3, with D possibly being TRBD2 (6 bases). Per germline, CDR1 SGHAT and CDR2 FQNNGV. V was pared by 9 bases and J by 6 bases, with 25 bases between. CDR3 length: 16 amino acids. As DNA, the CDR3 is TGTGCCAGTGATTTGGAGGGAATAGCCGCGGGGGATACGCAGTATTTT. Its translation is CASDLEGIAAGDTQYF. Using reference TRBV11-2 and TRBJ2-3 for the parts outside the CDR3, the full variable domain is EAGVAQSPRYKIIEKRQSVAFWCNPISGHATLYWYQQILGQGPKLLIQFQNNGVVDDSQLPKDRFSAERLKGVDSTLKIQPAKLEDSAVYLCASDLEGIAAGDTQYFGPGTRLTVL.

The chain is built from TRBV7-8 and TRBJ2-7; the D is unclear. With 2 bases removed from V and 0 bases from J, the gap between germline ends came to 11 bases. The CDR3 contains 15 residues. The germline V gene has CDR1 SGHVS and CDR2 FQNEAQ. CDR3 amino acids: CASSLYPRSSYEQYF. CDR3 coding DNA: TGTGCCAGCAGCTTATATCCGAGGAGCTCCTACGAGCAGTACTTC. The complete variable domain, with remaining parts taken from reference TRBV7-8 and TRBJ2-7, reads GAGVSQSPRYKVAKRGQDVALRCDPISGHVSLFWYQQALGQGPEFLTYFQNEAQLDKSGLPSDRFFAERPEGSVSTLKIQRTQQEDSAVYLCASSLYPRSSYEQYFGPGTRLTVT.

V and J are TRBV5-8 and TRBJ2-5, with D possibly matching TRBD2 (7 bases). Germline V gene data show CDR1 as SGHTS and CDR2 as YDEGEE. The V end lost 4 bases, the J end lost 14 bases, and 18 bases lay between the germline ends. The CDR3 sequence is 12 residues long. CDR3 DNA sequence: TGTGCCAGCAGCACTGGGGGGGCCCCCATCTACTTC. It specifies CASSTGGAPIYF.

Details on this clone: One end of the junction varies from germline; a read error may be responsible. The chain employs TRBV5-6 and TRBJ2-7; possible D gene TRBD1, 6 bases. The CDR3 contains 11 residues. Germline V CDR1 and CDR2: SGHDT, YYEEEE. The CDR3 here is CASRLGTEQYF. Written as DNA, the CDR3 is TGTGCCAGCAGGTTGGGGACAGAGCAGTACTTC.